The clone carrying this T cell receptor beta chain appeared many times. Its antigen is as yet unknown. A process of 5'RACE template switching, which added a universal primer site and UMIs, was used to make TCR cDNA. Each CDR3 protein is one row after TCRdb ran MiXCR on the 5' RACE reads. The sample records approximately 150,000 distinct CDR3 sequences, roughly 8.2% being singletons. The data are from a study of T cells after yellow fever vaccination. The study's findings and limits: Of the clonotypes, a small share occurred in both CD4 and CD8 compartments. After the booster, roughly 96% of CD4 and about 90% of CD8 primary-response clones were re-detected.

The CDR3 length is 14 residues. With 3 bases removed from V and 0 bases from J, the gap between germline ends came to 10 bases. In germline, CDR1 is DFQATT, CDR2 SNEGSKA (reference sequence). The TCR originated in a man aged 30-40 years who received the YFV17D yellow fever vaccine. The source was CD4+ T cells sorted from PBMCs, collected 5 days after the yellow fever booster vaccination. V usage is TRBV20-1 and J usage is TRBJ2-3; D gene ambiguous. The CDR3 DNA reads TGCAGTGCTAGTTCAGCTCTTAGCACAGATACGCAGTATTTT. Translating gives CSASSALSTDTQYF.